The next 16 T cell receptor beta chains were all read from a single sample in a study of blood T cells in healthy people across ages. The use of a sample-barcoded 5' primer and a J-beta primer mix characterized a second PCR of roughly 6 to 11 cycles. TCRdb reprocessed the 5' RACE reads with MiXCR, giving one entry per CDR3 protein. The table shows hundreds of thousands of distinct CDR3 sequences, with roughly 43% occurring only once. Material for sequencing was blood. Receptors were obtained from a man in his thirties or forties in good health.

The CDR3: CASSPASGRAYEQFF. The CDR3 DNA reads TGTGCCAGCAGCCCAGCTAGCGGGAGGGCCTATGAGCAGTTCTTC. V and J are TRBV3-1 and TRBJ2-1, with TRBD2 matching over 12 bases. Germline CDR1 and CDR2: LGHDT and YNNKEL (reference sequence). Trimming removed 4 bases from V and 8 bases from J; junction bases left unmatched: 6. CDR3 length: 15 residues.

There are a few counts of this clonotype. The V gene is TRBV3-1, the J gene TRBJ2-1; 8 bases line up with TRBD1. V lost 2 bases, J lost 14 bases, and 8 bases stayed unmatched. This CDR3 contains 13 residues. Germline CDR1 LGHDT, CDR2 YNNKEL (reference sequence). CDR3 sequence: CASSQTTGVNKFF. As DNA, the CDR3 is TGTGCCAGCAGCCAAACGACAGGGGTCAATAAGTTCTTC.

CDR3 bases: TGTGCCAGCAGCTGGTCGGACGGGTCCTACGAGCAGTACTTC. This sequence encodes CASSWSDGSYEQYF. The chain joins TRBV5-6 to TRBJ2-7, with D uncertain. Trimming left V 3 bases short and J 1 base short, with 11 bases between. The CDR3 sequence is 14 residues long. Germline V gene data show CDR1 as SGHDT and CDR2 as YYEEEE.

The chain has TRBV7-9 and TRBJ2-4, with D possibly matching TRBD2 (5 bases). V was pared by 5 bases and J by 6 bases, with 14 bases between. The CDR3 runs 14 residues. Germline-derived CDR1 and CDR2 are SEHNR and FQNEAQ (reference sequence). The CDR3 nucleotides are TGTGCCAGCAGCGGTGGACTGGCGGGAAACATTCAGTACTTC. This encodes CASSGGLAGNIQYF.

This clonotype was picked up many times. V is TRBV20-1 and J is TRBJ1-2; weak D call: TRBD1 (5 bases). With 6 bases removed from V and 4 bases from J, the gap between germline ends came to 9 bases. The germline gives CDR1 DFQATT, CDR2 SNEGSKA (reference sequence). The CDR3 runs 11 residues. Here the CDR3 reads CSAGGGYGYTF. The CDR3 region has the DNA TGCAGTGCCGGGGGGGGCTATGGCTACACCTTC.

This clonotype was seen more than once but under ten times. The chain combines TRBV20-1 with TRBJ2-5; 8 nucleotides agree with TRBD1. The J call may be incorrect, as the DNA end agrees better with TRBJ2-7. The CDR3 is made up of 17 amino acids. Germline V lookup: CDR1 DFQATT, CDR2 SNEGSKA (reference sequence). DNA for the CDR3: TGCAGTGCTAGAGATCGGACAGGGAGAGGGAGGTACTACGAGCAGTACTTC. Its protein is CSARDRTGRGRYYEQYF.

This chain joins TRBV29-1 and TRBJ2-2; a possible D gene is TRBD1 (6 bases). Trimming removed 4 bases at V and 4 bases at J, with 19 bases between. Per germline, CDR1 SQVTM and CDR2 ANQGSEA. This CDR3 comprises 16 residues. The CDR3 sequence: CSVGPAWGRTTGELFF. CDR3 DNA sequence: TGCAGCGTTGGCCCCGCCTGGGGGCGGACCACCGGGGAGCTGTTTTTT.

The CDR3 loop is CASSLRHSRLGYNEQYF. DNA of the CDR3: TGTGCCAGCAGTTTACGGCACAGCCGGTTGGGGTACAATGAGCAGTACTTC. The chain is built from TRBV12-3 or TRBV12-4 and TRBJ2-1; D remains unclear. Judging by the DNA end, TRBJ2-7 fits better; the J call may be wrong. The CDR3 totals 17 residues.

The rearrangement joins TRBV3-1 to TRBJ2-4, with 8 bases fitting TRBD1. The CDR3 spans 15 residues. Germline V lookup: CDR1 LGHDT, CDR2 YNNKEL (reference sequence). V dropped 3 bases and J dropped 4; count of bases not matched to a gene: 5. CDR3 DNA: TGTGCCAGCAGCCAGTTTGACAGGGGTAAAAACATTCAGTACTTC. Translated, it gives CASSQFDRGKNIQYF.

The chain is built from TRBV7-2 and TRBJ2-4; 9 bases are a match to TRBD1. The CDR3 loop spans 13 amino acids. The V gene's germline CDR1 is SGHTA and CDR2 FQGNSA. Trimming cost V 3 bases and J 9 bases; bases outside gene matches: 3. The DNA for the CDR3 is TGTGCCAGCAGCTTGGAGACAGGGGGCATTCAGTACTTC. Residues: CASSLETGGIQYF.

This clonotype has a handful of counts. The chain is built from TRBV6-5 and TRBJ2-3; D remains ambiguous. Germline V gene data show CDR1 as MNHEY and CDR2 as SVGAGI. The V gene lost 8 bases and the J gene lost 9 bases, with 15 bases spanning the gap. The CDR3 sequence is 12 residues long. The CDR3: CASGLFQETQYF. The DNA of the CDR3 is TGTGCCAGCGGGCTTTTTCAGGAAACGCAGTATTTT.

The chain couples TRBV3-1 to TRBJ2-7; D unresolved. The CDR3 is 14 amino acids. Germline V lookup: CDR1 LGHDT, CDR2 YNNKEL (reference sequence). Trimming took off 2 bases at V and 3 bases at J, with 11 bases between the two ends. CDR3 nucleotides: TGTGCCAGCAGCCAAACAACGTTGGACTACGAGCAGTACTTC. Translating it yields CASSQTTLDYEQYF.

This chain links TRBV10-3 with TRBJ2-1; 9 nucleotides agree with TRBD2. V lost 4 bases, J lost 5 bases, and 3 bases stayed unmatched. The germline gives CDR1 ENHRY, CDR2 SYGVKD. This CDR3 spans 14 amino acids. In DNA, the CDR3 is TGTGCCATCAGTGCCAGCGGGGGGAACAATGAGCAGTTCTTC. Translating gives CAISASGGNNEQFF.

About this clonotype itself: The junction does not match germline at one end; this may be a read error. This chain links TRBV9 with TRBJ1-1, with 7 bases that match TRBD1. CDR3 length: 14 residues. Germline V gene sequence: CDR1 SGDLS, CDR2 YYNGEE. This CDR3 is CANSAEGALTEAFF. In nucleotides, the CDR3 is TGTGCCAACAGCGCAGAGGGGGCGCTCACTGAAGCTTTCTTT.

This clonotype was found a few times. The chain is built from TRBV20-1 and TRBJ1-4; 8 nucleotides line up with TRBD1. The CDR3 is made up of 14 amino acids. With V trimmed by 6 bases and J by 3 bases, 6 bases remained unmatched. Germline V CDR1 and CDR2: DFQATT, SNEGSKA (reference sequence). CDR3 nucleotides: TGCAGTGCCGGCAGGGGGCCGGCTAATGAAAAACTGTTTTTT. Translating it yields CSAGRGPANEKLFF.

The chain couples TRBV6-6 to TRBJ1-2, with D perhaps matching TRBD1 (5 bases). With 2 bases removed from V and 4 bases from J, the gap between germline ends came to 14 bases. The CDR3 consists of 15 residues. The germline V gene has CDR1 MNHNY and CDR2 SVGAGI (reference sequence). This CDR3 reads CASSYPDGGGYGYTF. CDR3 in DNA: TGTGCCAGCAGTTACCCGGACGGGGGAGGCTATGGCTACACCTTC.